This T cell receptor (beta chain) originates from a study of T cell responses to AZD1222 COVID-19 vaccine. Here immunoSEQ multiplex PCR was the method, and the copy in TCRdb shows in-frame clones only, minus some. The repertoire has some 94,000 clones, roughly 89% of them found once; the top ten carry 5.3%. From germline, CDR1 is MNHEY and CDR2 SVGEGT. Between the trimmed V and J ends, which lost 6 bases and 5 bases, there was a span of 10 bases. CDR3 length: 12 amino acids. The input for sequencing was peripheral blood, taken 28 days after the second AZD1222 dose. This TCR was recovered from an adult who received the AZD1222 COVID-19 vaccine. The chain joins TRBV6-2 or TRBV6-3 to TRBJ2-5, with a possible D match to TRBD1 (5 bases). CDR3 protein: CASSRQPETQYF. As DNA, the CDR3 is TGTGCCAGCAGCCGACAGCCGGAGACCCAGTACTTC.